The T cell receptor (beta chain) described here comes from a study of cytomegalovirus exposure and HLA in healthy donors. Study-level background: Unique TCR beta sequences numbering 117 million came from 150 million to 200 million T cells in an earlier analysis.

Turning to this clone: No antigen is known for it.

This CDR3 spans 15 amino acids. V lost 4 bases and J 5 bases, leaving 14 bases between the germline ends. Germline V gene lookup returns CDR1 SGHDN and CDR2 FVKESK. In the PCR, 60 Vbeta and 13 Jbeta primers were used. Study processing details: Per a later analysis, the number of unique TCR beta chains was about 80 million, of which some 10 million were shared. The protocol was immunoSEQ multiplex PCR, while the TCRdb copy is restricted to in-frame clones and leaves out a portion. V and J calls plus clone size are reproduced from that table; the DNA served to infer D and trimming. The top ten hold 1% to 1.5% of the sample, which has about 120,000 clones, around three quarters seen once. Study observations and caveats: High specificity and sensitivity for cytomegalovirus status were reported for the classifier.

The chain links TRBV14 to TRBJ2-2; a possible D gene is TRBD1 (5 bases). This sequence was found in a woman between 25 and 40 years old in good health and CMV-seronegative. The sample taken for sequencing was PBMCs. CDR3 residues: CASSRTLGRTGELFF. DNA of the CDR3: TGTGCCAGCAGCCGAACTTTGGGGCGAACCGGGGAGCTGTTTTTT.